Below are 9 T cell receptor beta chains sequenced from a single sample in a study of T cell repertoires in cytomegalovirus infection. The antigens for these receptors are not known. TCRdb used MiXCR to reprocess the reads, holding one entry per CDR3 protein. The sample includes fewer than 950,000 distinct CDR3 sequences, 30% to 35% seen only once; the top ten take under 15%. The input for sequencing was cultured CD8+ T cells from PBMCs, taken from culture after CMV antigen stimulation. Source of these receptors: a human donor in good health (CMV status not recorded). Some clones in this sample may be carry-over from other donors' samples.

The table lists this clonotype with many counts. This sequence joins TRBV7-2 and TRBJ2-5; tentative D call: TRBD2 (6 bases). This CDR3 region has 16 residues. Trimming cost V 1 base and J 5 bases, with 17 bases left between them. Germline values: CDR1 SGHTA, CDR2 FQGNSA. The CDR3, as DNA: TGTGCCAGCAGCTTAGAAGCGGGCTCCTTCTGGGAGACCCAGTACTTC. This gives the protein CASSLEAGSFWETQYF.

This clonotype showed up just a few times. The DNA for the CDR3 is TGTGCCAGCAGTTTAGGGGGGTTTGGATACGAGCAGTACTTC. Its translation is CASSLGGFGYEQYF. The rearrangement joins TRBV12-3 or TRBV12-4 to TRBJ2-7; tentatively, D is TRBD1 or TRBD2 (5 bases each). CDR3 length: 14 residues. Trimming stripped 1 base from V and 4 bases from J, with 11 bases between.

The sample holds a few counts of this clonotype. This chain connects TRBV7-9 to TRBJ2-7; D is perhaps TRBD1 (5 bases). In germline, CDR1 is SEHNR, CDR2 FQNEAQ (reference sequence). V dropped 6 bases and J dropped 1 base, with 10 bases sitting between them. The CDR3 loop spans 13 amino acids. CDR3 DNA: TGTGCCAGCAGACTACCAGGGTCCTACGAGCAGTACTTC. This gives the protein CASRLPGSYEQYF. Looking up the rest from reference TRBV7-9 and TRBJ2-7 gives the full variable domain: DTGVSQNPRHKITKRGQNVTFRCDPISEHNRLYWYRQTLGQGPEFLTYFQNEAQLEKSRLLSDRFSAERPKGSFSTLEIQRTEQGDSAMYLCASRLPGSYEQYFGPGTRLTVT.

The chain combines TRBV4-1 with TRBJ1-6; 9 nucleotides match TRBD1. CDR1 and CDR2 (germline): MGHRA, YSYEKL. Trimming removed 0 bases from V and 10 bases from J; junction bases left unmatched: 4. The CDR3 extends over 15 amino acids. The CDR3 region has the DNA TGCGCCAGCAGCCAAGAAGGGACAGGGTACTCACCCCTCCACTTT. Translation gives CASSQEGTGYSPLHF.

The chain joins TRBV12-3 or TRBV12-4 to TRBJ1-1; 7 bases fit TRBD1. Germline trimming cut 3 bases from V and 7 bases from J; bases unmatched to any gene: 8. The CDR3 is 14 residues long. The CDR3 loop is CASSFQGQRYEAFF. DNA for the CDR3: TGTGCCAGCAGTTTCCAGGGACAGAGATATGAAGCTTTCTTT.

The chain is built from TRBV7-9 and TRBJ2-1, with a weak D call TRBD1 (6 bases). The CDR3 spans 17 residues. The germline CDR1 and CDR2 sequences are SEHNR and FQNEAQ (reference sequence). V lost 5 bases, J lost 2 bases, and 19 bases lay in between. The CDR3 sequence: CASSPYEKGDTYNEQFF. CDR3 nucleotide sequence: TGTGCCAGCAGCCCCTACGAAAAGGGGGACACCTACAATGAGCAGTTCTTC.

This clonotype was counted a few times. J is TRBJ2-3 and V is TRBV18; TRBD1 matches at 8 bases. The CDR3 length is 16 residues. Germline V gives CDR1 KGHSH, CDR2 LQKENI. The junction had 5 bases not matched to a gene; V was cut back by 2 bases and J by 1 base. The CDR3: CASSPETGEGTDTQYF. The CDR3 region has the DNA TGTGCCAGCTCACCAGAGACAGGGGAGGGCACAGATACGCAGTATTTT.

This clonotype was counted ten times or more. The CDR3 loop reads CASSPRLARDTDTQYF. CDR3 DNA sequence: TGTGCCAGCAGCCCCAGACTAGCGAGGGATACAGATACGCAGTATTTT. The J gene is TRBJ2-3, the V gene TRBV7-3; 8 bases map to TRBD2. CDR3 length: 16 residues. Germline trimming cut 5 bases from V and 3 bases from J; bases unmatched to any gene: 10. The germline V gene encodes CDR1 SGHTA and CDR2 FQGTGA.

The J gene is TRBJ2-1, the V gene TRBV4-1, with a possible D match to TRBD2 (5 bases). The V end was cut by 3 bases, the J end by 4 bases, with 13 bases between. The CDR3 is 15 amino acids. Germline V CDR1 and CDR2: MGHRA, YSYEKL. As DNA, the CDR3 is TGCGCCAGCAGCCAGGGAATAGGACTGTACAATGAGCAGTTCTTC. It is translated as CASSQGIGLYNEQFF.